The 31 T cell receptor beta chains presented below share a single source sample, sequenced in a study of blood T cell repertoires in COVID-19. TCRdb keeps only in-frame clones here, not all; method: immunoSEQ multiplex PCR. This table has about 100,000 clones, around four fifths appearing once. The specimen sequenced was peripheral blood. Every receptor here comes from a woman aged 70-85 years with acute or convalescent COVID-19.

This clone was observed a handful of times. The chain is built from TRBV6-2 or TRBV6-3 and TRBJ1-2; D is unresolved. Germline values: CDR1 MNHEY, CDR2 SVGEGT. Between the trimmed V and J ends, which lost 5 bases and 4 bases, there was a span of 8 bases. CDR3 size: 12 residues. The CDR3 protein is CASSPVSYGYTF. CDR3 bases: TGTGCCAGCAGTCCGGTTAGCTATGGCTACACCTTC.

The chain carries TRBV5-6 and TRBJ1-2; no definite D call. Trimming left V 0 bases short and J 6 bases short, with 12 bases between. CDR1 and CDR2 (germline): SGHDT, YYEEEE. The CDR3 sequence is 14 residues long. The CDR3 spells CASSLEITGNGYTF. Written as DNA, the CDR3 is TGTGCCAGCAGCTTGGAAATTACGGGAAATGGCTACACCTTC.

The gene calls are TRBV18 and TRBJ1-5, with a weak D call TRBD1 (6 bases). CDR1 is KGHSH, CDR2 LQKENI, per germline. V lost 5 bases to trimming and J lost 1 base, with 15 bases between them. The CDR3 length is 16 residues. The DNA for the CDR3 is TGTGCCAGCTCAGGGTTGGGACAAACAAGCAATCAGCCCCAGCATTTT. Amino acid sequence: CASSGLGQTSNQPQHF.

This rearrangement joins TRBV5-4 to TRBJ2-7, with 8 nucleotides matching TRBD1. CDR1 is SGHNT and CDR2 is YYREEE in the germline V gene (reference sequence). V lost 4 bases, J lost 2 bases, and 5 bases stayed unmatched. CDR3 size: 14 residues. CDR3 sequence: CASSVGTGPYEQYF. CDR3 nucleotides: TGTGCCAGCAGCGTCGGGACAGGTCCCTACGAGCAGTACTTC.

The rearrangement uses TRBV10-3 and TRBJ1-2, with 10 bases matching TRBD1. Per the germline V gene, CDR1 is ENHRY and CDR2 is SYGVKD. The CDR3 has 11 residues. The junction had 2 bases not matched to a gene; V was cut back by 10 bases and J by 6 bases. Here the CDR3 reads CATGTGDGYTF. CDR3 DNA sequence: TGTGCCACTGGGACAGGGGATGGCTACACCTTC.

The gene calls are TRBV5-1 and TRBJ2-7, with 8 bases lining up with TRBD1. This CDR3 contains 14 residues. CDR1 is SGHRS and CDR2 is YFSETQ in the germline V gene. Germline trimming cut 3 bases from V and 3 bases from J; bases unmatched to any gene: 5. The CDR3 loop is CASSYSGTGYEQYF. The CDR3 DNA reads TGCGCCAGCAGCTACTCCGGGACAGGCTACGAGCAGTACTTC.

The rearrangement links TRBV25-1 to TRBJ1-4, with 7 bases fitting TRBD1. The CDR3 has 15 residues. CDR1 MGHDK and CDR2 SYGVNS come from the germline V gene. Trimming cost V 2 bases and J 7 bases; bases outside gene matches: 7. CDR3 sequence reads: CASSELAGGSEKLFF. The CDR3 nucleotides read TGTGCCAGCAGTGAACTGGCAGGGGGAAGTGAAAAACTGTTTTTT.

This chain links TRBV28 with TRBJ2-3; 11 bases align to TRBD2. Trimming cost V 1 base and J 2 bases; bases outside gene matches: 2. Germline CDR1 is MDHEN and CDR2 is SYDVKM. The CDR3 consists of 16 residues. The CDR3: CASSLLAGGTTDTQYF. The CDR3 nucleotides are TGTGCCAGCAGTTTATTAGCGGGGGGGACCACAGATACGCAGTATTTT.

The CDR3 spells CASSYVGQGNTIYF. The CDR3 DNA reads as TGTGCCAGCAGTTACGTTGGTCAGGGGAACACCATATATTTT. This chain joins TRBV6-6 and TRBJ1-3; possible D gene TRBD1, 6 bases. CDR1 and CDR2 from the germline V gene are MNHNY and SVGAGI (reference sequence). V gave up 2 bases and J gave up 7 bases, with 12 bases separating them. The CDR3 is 14 amino acids.

This chain links TRBV5-1 with TRBJ2-2; 12 bases align to TRBD1. V was clipped by 1 base and J by 5 bases; unmatched bases: 6. The CDR3 has 17 residues. CDR1 and CDR2 (germline): SGHRS, YFSETQ. The CDR3 sequence: CASSLQGTGGRTGELFF. DNA for the CDR3: TGCGCCAGCAGCTTGCAGGGGACAGGGGGCCGGACCGGGGAGCTGTTTTTT.

The V call is TRBV10-3, the J call TRBJ2-2, with 7 bases fitting TRBD1. Trimming took 2 bases from V and 7 from J; bases not matched to a gene: 1. Germline lookup yields CDR1 ENHRY and CDR2 SYGVKD. The CDR3 length is 13 residues. The CDR3 sequence is CAISEAGGGELFF. For the CDR3, the DNA is TGTGCCATCAGTGAGGCAGGGGGCGGGGAGCTGTTTTTT.

The count of this clone is one. The rearrangement uses TRBV3-1 (or the pseudogene TRBV3-2) and TRBJ1-4; 7 bases agree with TRBD1. Losses at the gene ends were 4 bases for V and 7 bases for J; bases not matched to a gene: 6. The CDR3 length is 14 residues. The germline gives CDR1 LGHDT, CDR2 YNNKEL (reference sequence). The CDR3, as DNA: TGTGCCAGCAGCCCCTGGGACAGATCTGAAAAACTGTTTTTT. Its protein is CASSPWDRSEKLFF.

This chain joins TRBV27 and TRBJ2-4; D is ambiguous. Germline CDR1 MNHEY, CDR2 SMNVEV (reference sequence). The CDR3 has 16 residues. Trimming shortened V by 5 bases and J by 0 bases, and 14 bases separated the two germline ends. The CDR3 DNA follows: TGTGCCAGCAGTAAATCGGAGCTTCTAGCCAAAAACATTCAGTACTTC. It specifies CASSKSELLAKNIQYF.

Judged by abundance, this clone is medium-sized. V and J are TRBV27 and TRBJ2-5; TRBD2 matches 7 bases. J was trimmed by 0 bases and V by 4 bases; bases with no gene match: 5. This CDR3 has 15 amino acids. In germline, CDR1 is MNHEY, CDR2 SMNVEV (reference sequence). Here the CDR3 reads CASSSGTTNQETQYF. In DNA, the CDR3 is TGTGCCAGCAGTTCGGGGACTACAAACCAAGAGACCCAGTACTTC.

As DNA, the CDR3 is TGTGCCAGCAGTTACCGGGTCCATAGCGCAGATACGCAGTATTTT. Its translation is CASSYRVHSADTQYF. The chain carries TRBV6-5 and TRBJ2-3, with D tentatively TRBD2 (5 bases). This CDR3 comprises 15 residues. Deletions cut 2 bases from V and 4 bases from J, with 13 bases between. Per germline, CDR1 MNHEY and CDR2 SVGAGI.

V and J are TRBV18 and TRBJ1-4, with TRBD1 as a possible D gene (5 bases). The length of the CDR3 is 14 residues. The germline V gene has CDR1 KGHSH and CDR2 LQKENI. Trimming removed 4 bases at V and 8 bases at J, with 14 bases between. CDR3 in amino acids: CASSLSMTEEKLFF. The CDR3 DNA is TGTGCCAGCTCACTATCCATGACAGAAGAAAAACTGTTTTTT.

This clone was picked up a small number of times. This rearrangement joins TRBV19 to TRBJ2-2; weak D call: TRBD1 (6 bases). The CDR3 totals 13 residues. The germline CDR1 and CDR2 sequences are LNHDA and SQIVND (reference sequence). Trimming left V 5 bases short and J 3 bases short, with 7 bases between. CDR3 loop: CASSYRDTGELFF. The CDR3 DNA follows: TGTGCCAGTAGTTACAGGGACACCGGGGAGCTGTTTTTT. The full variable domain, with the rest looked up from reference TRBV19 and TRBJ2-2, is DGGITQSPKYLFRKEGQNVTLSCEQNLNHDAMYWYRQDPGQGLRLIYYSQIVNDFQKGDIAEGYSVSREKKESFPLTVTSAQKNPTAFYLCASSYRDTGELFFGEGSRLTVL.

This rearrangement joins TRBV4-1 to TRBJ1-6; possible D gene TRBD1, 6 bases. Germline assignment: CDR1 MGHRA and CDR2 YSYEKL. The V end lost 4 bases, the J end lost 0 bases, and 22 bases lay between the germline ends. The CDR3 is made up of 20 amino acids. CDR3 loop: CASSRKTADSGSSYNSPLHF. The DNA for the CDR3 is TGCGCCAGCAGCCGAAAAACCGCGGACAGCGGGAGCTCCTATAATTCACCCCTCCACTTT.

This chain uses TRBV5-1 with TRBJ2-3; TRBD1 aligns across 8 bases. CDR1 is SGHRS and CDR2 is YFSETQ in the germline V gene. This CDR3 is built from 16 residues. V was clipped by 2 bases and J by 6 bases; unmatched bases: 11. The CDR3 is CASSFEVRGPSDTQYF. CDR3 nucleotide sequence: TGCGCCAGCAGCTTTGAGGTCAGGGGGCCTTCGGATACGCAGTATTTT.

The genes are TRBV3-1 (or the pseudogene TRBV3-2) and TRBJ2-2; D is possibly TRBD1 (5 bases). Deletions cut 4 bases from V and 3 bases from J, with 18 bases between. The germline V gene encodes CDR1 LGHDT and CDR2 YNNKEL (reference sequence). The CDR3 contains 17 residues. The chain's CDR3 is CASSPRGPGPDTGELFF. The CDR3 DNA reads TGTGCCAGCAGCCCAAGGGGTCCAGGCCCTGACACCGGGGAGCTGTTTTTT.

The chain uses TRBV19 and TRBJ1-4; perhaps TRBD1 as D (6 bases). The V and J ends lost 3 bases and 2 bases respectively, with 22 bases between them. CDR3 size: 19 residues. Germline lookup yields CDR1 LNHDA and CDR2 SQIVND (reference sequence). The CDR3 sequence is CASSMGAGREGWTNEKLFF. The CDR3 DNA follows: TGTGCCAGTAGTATGGGGGCTGGCAGAGAAGGTTGGACTAATGAAAAACTGTTTTTT.

The chain combines TRBV30 with TRBJ1-4, with D tentatively TRBD1 (5 bases). CDR3 size: 13 residues. Germline V gene sequence: CDR1 GTSNPN, CDR2 SVGIG (reference sequence). CDR3 region: CAGGRPGGEKLFF. CDR3 coding DNA: TGTGCTGGAGGCAGGCCCGGGGGTGAAAAACTGTTTTTT.

This clone has just a few counts. This chain uses TRBV2 with TRBJ2-5; unclear D gene. The CDR3 runs to 11 residues. Deletions cut 4 bases from V and 5 bases from J, with 5 bases between. CDR1 SNHLY and CDR2 FYNNEI come from the germline V gene. The DNA of the CDR3 is TGTGCCAGCAGTGCCCAGGAGACCCAGTACTTC. Its translation is CASSAQETQYF.

The rearrangement links TRBV29-1 to TRBJ1-1; D gene ambiguous. This CDR3 has 14 amino acids. Germline-derived CDR1 and CDR2 are SQVTM and ANQGSEA. V lost 4 bases and J 0 bases, leaving 12 bases between the germline ends. The CDR3 DNA follows: TGCAGCGTTGGGATACCGGGAATGAACACTGAAGCTTTCTTT. It specifies CSVGIPGMNTEAFF. Combining the CDR3 with reference TRBV29-1 and TRBJ1-1 gives the whole variable domain SAVISQKPSRDICQRGTSLTIQCQVDSQVTMMFWYRQQPGQSLTLIATANQGSEATYESGFVIDKFPISRPNLTFSTLTVSNMSPEDSSIYLCSVGIPGMNTEAFFGQGTRLTVV.

This sequence joins TRBV6-5 and TRBJ2-7, with D uncertain. The V gene lost 7 bases and the J gene lost 5 bases, with 12 bases spanning the gap. The CDR3 runs to 12 residues. Germline V gives CDR1 MNHEY, CDR2 SVGAGI. This CDR3 is CASISRQNEQYF. CDR3 sequence (DNA): TGTGCCAGCATTTCCCGACAAAACGAGCAGTACTTC.

This rearrangement joins TRBV11-2 to TRBJ1-1; no firm D call. The CDR3 extends over 15 amino acids. Per germline, CDR1 SGHAT and CDR2 FQNNGV. V lost 5 bases and J lost 0, with 13 bases in between. DNA of the CDR3: TGTGCCAGCAGCCGTCCAAACATCGTGAACACTGAAGCTTTCTTT. Protein product: CASSRPNIVNTEAFF.

The rearrangement uses TRBV6-5 and TRBJ1-5, with TRBD1 identical over 9 bases. Germline CDR1 reads MNHEY; CDR2 reads SVGAGI. V gave up 6 bases and J gave up 6 bases; unmatched junction bases: 3. CDR3 length equals 13 residues. The CDR3 DNA follows: TGTGCCAGCAGCGGGACAGGGACTCAGCCCCAGCATTTT. Residues: CASSGTGTQPQHF.

The chain uses TRBV19 and TRBJ2-7; 9 bases are shared with TRBD1. Losses at the gene ends were 3 bases for V and 9 bases for J; bases not matched to a gene: 6. Germline CDR1 LNHDA, CDR2 SQIVND (reference sequence). The CDR3 covers 13 residues. The CDR3 here is CASSIRDREAQYF. CDR3 DNA sequence: TGTGCCAGTAGTATTCGGGACAGGGAAGCGCAGTACTTC. The full variable domain, with the rest looked up from reference TRBV19 and TRBJ2-7, is DGGITQSPKYLFRKEGQNVTLSCEQNLNHDAMYWYRQDPGQGLRLIYYSQIVNDFQKGDIAEGYSVSREKKESFPLTVTSAQKNPTAFYLCASSIRDREAQYFGPGTRLTVT.

V usage is TRBV19 and J usage is TRBJ1-1; 7 bases are shared with TRBD1. Unmatched junction bases numbered 6, after V lost 5 bases and J lost 0 bases. Germline loops: CDR1 LNHDA, CDR2 SQIVND (reference sequence). The CDR3 has 15 residues. CDR3 bases: TGTGCCAGTAGTGGGGGACAGCCAATGAACACTGAAGCTTTCTTT. This translates into CASSGGQPMNTEAFF.

This chain's CDR3 is CATGLGTGTNTEAFF. CDR3 DNA sequence: TGCGCCACCGGGCTCGGGACAGGAACGAACACTGAAGCTTTCTTT. The J gene is TRBJ1-1, the V gene TRBV5-1, with 8 bases identical to TRBD1. With V trimmed by 9 bases and J by 1 base, 11 bases remained unmatched. From germline, CDR1 is SGHRS and CDR2 YFSETQ. This CDR3 spans 15 amino acids.

This clone was counted only a few times. This chain joins TRBV14 and TRBJ2-1; D not certain. V gave up 6 bases and J gave up 0 bases, with 15 bases separating them. The germline V gene encodes CDR1 SGHDN and CDR2 FVKESK. This CDR3 comprises 16 residues. In nucleotides, the CDR3 is TGTGCCAGCAGTTCCCCAGGAAGAAGCTCCTACAATGAGCAGTTCTTC. Translating gives CASSSPGRSSYNEQFF.